This is a list of T cell receptor beta chains from one sample in a study of T cells in Graves' hyperthyroidism and ophthalmopathy. Each CDR3 protein is one row after TCRdb ran MiXCR on the multiplex PCR reads. Altogether some 460,000 distinct CDR3 sequences are present, approximately 14% being singletons, with the ten largest covering over 12%. Sequenced material: blood. The origin of the receptors is a woman in her late teens or twenties with Graves' hyperthyroidism. Each CDR3 is given with its conserved first and last residue. Each record gives: J gene, V gene, D gene, clone size, CDR3 length, CDR3 protein, CDR3 DNA. A D gene is named only where the DNA matches it firmly. Clone size is stated in some rows and not others, as once, few, many or a class when expanded.

>TRBJ1-1|TRBV20-1|TRBD1|many|12
CSAYYRGTEAFF
TGCAGTGCTTATTACAGGGGTACTGAAGCTTTCTTT
>TRBJ2-7|TRBV28|TRBD2|NA|15
CASSQGTSGTREQYF
TGTGCCAGCAGCCAGGGGACTAGCGGGACTCGGGAGCAGTACTTC
>TRBJ1-2|TRBV20-1|NA|NA|16
CSARLPGGGGAYGYTF
TGCAGTGCTAGACTCCCCGGGGGGGGGGGGGCCTATGGCTACACCTTC
>TRBJ1-3|TRBV20-1|TRBD1|NA|16
CSAEVRGRSSGNTIYF
TGCAGTGCCGAAGTCAGGGGGCGTTCCTCTGGAAACACCATATATTTT
>TRBJ2-1|TRBV20-1|NA|many|17
CSARDWPKQGPRNEQFF
TGCAGTGCTAGAGATTGGCCCAAACAGGGACCTCGAAATGAGCAGTTCTTC
>TRBJ1-1|TRBV7-8|NA|NA|16
CASSLEPGAQGTEAFF
TGTGCCAGCAGCTTGGAACCAGGGGCCCAGGGCACTGAAGCTTTCTTT
>TRBJ2-5|TRBV10-3|TRBD2|NA|12
CAITNGGGSWYF
TGTGCCATCACTAACGGGGGGGGGTCGTGGTACTTC
>TRBJ2-7|TRBV7-2|NA|NA|16
CASSLNWRGRFYEQYF
TGTGCCAGCAGCTTAAACTGGAGGGGGCGCTTCTACGAGCAGTACTTC
>TRBJ1-6|TRBV4-1|NA|few|18
CASSQDNPLRSYNSPLHF
TGCGCCAGCAGCCAAGACAACCCCCTACGGTCCTATAATTCACCCCTCCACTTT
>TRBJ2-5|TRBV28|TRBD2|once|16
CASSRRGGTLQETQYF
TGTGCCAGCAGCCGGCGCGGGGGTACTCTCCAAGAGACCCAGTACTTC